Sequencing of this TCR beta chain was carried out in a study of PD-1 blockade in mismatch repair-deficient tumors. The germline V gene has CDR1 SGHDT and CDR2 YYEEEE. Trimming removed 4 bases from V and 2 bases from J; junction bases left unmatched: 8. This CDR3 contains 15 residues. Generated by immunoSEQ multiplex PCR, the TCRdb table keeps only in-frame clones and is missing some. The profile shows 65,000 to 80,000 clones, 60% to 80% of them singletons. The starting material was peripheral blood, obtained 2 weeks after starting pembrolizumab. This TCR was recovered from an adult with mismatch repair-deficient cancer. This chain links TRBV5-6 with TRBJ2-7; 8 bases line up with TRBD2. The CDR3 DNA reads TGTGCCAGCAGCCAAAAAGCGGGAGCCCCCTACGAGCAGTACTTC. The encoded protein is CASSQKAGAPYEQYF.